This T cell receptor beta chain was identified in a study of blood T cell repertoires in COVID-19. Overall study: The analysed material was cDNA or gDNA that came from T cells, B-cell-depleted T cells, or PBMCs.

Germline V lookup: CDR1 SQVTM, CDR2 ANQGSEA. The CDR3 sequence is 14 residues long. Between the trimmed V and J ends, which lost 7 bases and 3 bases, there was a span of 15 bases. Per the original methods: Reference gene primers were amplified, and this amplification served to estimate nucleated cell counts. Sequenced by immunoSEQ multiplex PCR; TCRdb stores in-frame clones only, minus some. D and trimming were read from the DNA, whereas the V and J calls and clone size are those reported in that table. The sample consists of around 260,000 clones, approximately 81% of them appearing once. Sequencing was carried out using peripheral blood. The rearrangement joins TRBV29-1 to TRBJ2-2; D perhaps matches TRBD1 (6 bases). This sequence was found in a man aged 55-75 years with acute or convalescent COVID-19. As DNA, the CDR3 is TGCAGCGGACAAACAGGGCTCTACACCGGGGAGCTGTTTTTT. It codes for CSGQTGLYTGELFF.